This is a list of T cell receptor beta chains from one sample in a study of cytomegalovirus exposure and HLA in healthy donors. Sequencing was performed with immunoSEQ multiplex PCR; in TCRdb, only in-frame clones are kept and a portion is missing. The data contain roughly 100,000 clones, 76% of them singletons. Sequencing was performed on PBMCs. The receptors originated from a woman between 18 and 30 years old in good health and CMV-seropositive. The CDR3 runs from the conserved cysteine through the conserved F or W. A D gene is named only where the DNA matches it firmly. Size tells how often a clone was seen (once, few, many) or the class of an expanded clone, and some rows leave it out.

j_call: TRBJ1-5
v_call: TRBV2
d_call: NA
clone_size: NA
cdr3_nt: TGTGCCAGCAGTGAAGCGACAGAGGATCAGCCCCAGCATTTT
cdr3_aa: CASSEATEDQPQHF

j_call: TRBJ2-2
v_call: TRBV19
d_call: TRBD1
clone_size: NA
cdr3_nt: TGTGCCAGTAAGCACAGGGGTCCCGGGGAGCTGTTTTTT
cdr3_aa: CASKHRGPGELFF

j_call: TRBJ1-1
v_call: TRBV18
d_call: NA
clone_size: NA
cdr3_nt: TGTGCCAGCTCACCACCGCAGGGTAAGACTGAAGCTTTCTTT
cdr3_aa: CASSPPQGKTEAFF

j_call: TRBJ2-7
v_call: TRBV7-9
d_call: NA
clone_size: NA
cdr3_nt: TGTGCCAGCAGCTTAGTTAGGGGACACCACGAGCAGTACTTC
cdr3_aa: CASSLVRGHHEQYF

j_call: TRBJ2-1
v_call: TRBV4-3
d_call: TRBD2
clone_size: NA
cdr3_nt: TGCGCCAGCAGCCCAGGGACTAGCTCCTACAATGAGCAGTTCTTC
cdr3_aa: CASSPGTSSYNEQFF

j_call: TRBJ2-2
v_call: TRBV5-8
d_call: TRBD1
clone_size: medium-sized
cdr3_nt: TGTGCCAGCAGCTTACGACAAGACAGGGCCAACACCGGGGAGCTGTTTTTT
cdr3_aa: CASSLRQDRANTGELFF

j_call: TRBJ2-7
v_call: TRBV13
d_call: NA
clone_size: NA
cdr3_nt: TGTGCCAGCAGAGTAGGCAGGTACCCCTACGAGCAGTACTTC
cdr3_aa: CASRVGRYPYEQYF

j_call: TRBJ1-4
v_call: TRBV29-1
d_call: NA
clone_size: few
cdr3_nt: TGCAGCGGGGGGTCAGGGGAAACTAATGAAAAACTGTTTTTT
cdr3_aa: CSGGSGETNEKLFF

j_call: TRBJ2-7
v_call: TRBV6-5
d_call: NA
clone_size: NA
cdr3_nt: TGTGCCAGCAGTTACGGCAGAAGATTCCCCTACGAGCAGTACTTC
cdr3_aa: CASSYGRRFPYEQYF

j_call: TRBJ2-1
v_call: TRBV7-2
d_call: NA
clone_size: NA
cdr3_nt: TGTGCCAGCAGCTTACTCCCCTCCTACAATGAGCAGTTCTTC
cdr3_aa: CASSLLPSYNEQFF

j_call: TRBJ1-2
v_call: TRBV6-1
d_call: NA
clone_size: NA
cdr3_nt: TGTGCCAGCAGTGAAGCGGCCTGGTGGCAGAACTATGGCTACACCTTC
cdr3_aa: CASSEAAWWQNYGYTF

j_call: TRBJ2-5
v_call: TRBV7-8
d_call: NA
clone_size: NA
cdr3_nt: TGTGCCAGCAGCTTAGTTCGGGTACAAGAGACCCAGTACTTC
cdr3_aa: CASSLVRVQETQYF

j_call: TRBJ1-3
v_call: TRBV9
d_call: TRBD1
clone_size: NA
cdr3_nt: TGTGCCAGCAGCGCAACACAGGGGTCTGGAAACACCATATATTTT
cdr3_aa: CASSATQGSGNTIYF

j_call: TRBJ1-2
v_call: TRBV2
d_call: NA
clone_size: NA
cdr3_nt: TGTGCCAGCAGTGAAAAAGGGGGTGATGGCTACACCTTC
cdr3_aa: CASSEKGGDGYTF

j_call: TRBJ2-1
v_call: TRBV9
d_call: TRBD2
clone_size: once
cdr3_nt: TGTGCCAGCAGCGAGAGCGGGAGGGCCGCCAATGAGCAGTTCTTC
cdr3_aa: CASSESGRAANEQFF

j_call: TRBJ2-1
v_call: TRBV11-2
d_call: NA
clone_size: NA
cdr3_nt: TGTGCCAGCAGCTTAGAAGTAGTTGAGCAGTTCTTC
cdr3_aa: CASSLEVVEQFF

j_call: TRBJ2-1
v_call: TRBV6-5
d_call: TRBD2
clone_size: NA
cdr3_nt: TGTGCCAGCAGTTACGGAGCGGGAAGATCCCCTAATGAGCAGTTCTTC
cdr3_aa: CASSYGAGRSPNEQFF

j_call: TRBJ2-7
v_call: TRBV21-1
d_call: NA
clone_size: NA
cdr3_nt: TGTGCCAGCAGCAAATGTGGGGGACAGGGATCGAATCGAATCTACGAGCAGTACTTC
cdr3_aa: CASSKCGGQGSNRIYEQYF

j_call: TRBJ1-1
v_call: TRBV2
d_call: TRBD1
clone_size: NA
cdr3_nt: TGTGCCAGCAGTCGGGACAGGGTTTGGAGCACTGAAGCTTTCTTT
cdr3_aa: CASSRDRVWSTEAFF

j_call: TRBJ1-4
v_call: TRBV9
d_call: TRBD1
clone_size: NA
cdr3_nt: TGTGCCAGCACCCGCGGGACAGGGGTCTCCGTGGGGGAAAAACTGTTTTTT
cdr3_aa: CASTRGTGVSVGEKLFF

j_call: TRBJ2-7
v_call: TRBV7-6
d_call: NA
clone_size: NA
cdr3_nt: TGTGCCAGCAGCCGAGCCGGAGAAGGAGAGCAGTACTTC
cdr3_aa: CASSRAGEGEQYF

j_call: TRBJ2-5
v_call: TRBV19
d_call: TRBD1
clone_size: NA
cdr3_nt: TGTGCCAGTAGTATGGCAGGGACAGGGTGGGAGACCCAGTACTTC
cdr3_aa: CASSMAGTGWETQYF

j_call: TRBJ2-4
v_call: TRBV25-1
d_call: NA
clone_size: NA
cdr3_nt: TGTGCCAGCAGTGAGCCGAACGGTGACATTCAGTACTTC
cdr3_aa: CASSEPNGDIQYF

j_call: TRBJ1-6
v_call: TRBV18
d_call: NA
clone_size: NA
cdr3_nt: TGTGCCAGCTCACCAAACCTACAGGGCAGCTCCTATAATTCACCCCTCCACTTT
cdr3_aa: CASSPNLQGSSYNSPLHF

j_call: TRBJ2-2
v_call: TRBV25-1
d_call: TRBD1
clone_size: NA
cdr3_nt: TGTGCCAGCAGTGATACCCCTTACAGGGGGAAAGGAACCGGGGAGCTGTTTTTT
cdr3_aa: CASSDTPYRGKGTGELFF

j_call: TRBJ2-7
v_call: TRBV6-1
d_call: TRBD1
clone_size: NA
cdr3_nt: TGTGCCAGCACTAAATTTGGGGGGACAGGGGTCGAGCAGTACTTC
cdr3_aa: CASTKFGGTGVEQYF

j_call: TRBJ1-1
v_call: TRBV6-5
d_call: NA
clone_size: few
cdr3_nt: TGTGCCAGCATCTACGGGCGGGGCCTGAACACTGAAGCTTTCTTT
cdr3_aa: CASIYGRGLNTEAFF

j_call: TRBJ1-2
v_call: TRBV19
d_call: NA
clone_size: NA
cdr3_nt: TGTGCCAGTAGTATAGTCCGCAGCGAGTATGGCTACACCTTC
cdr3_aa: CASSIVRSEYGYTF

j_call: TRBJ2-3
v_call: TRBV5-1
d_call: NA
clone_size: NA
cdr3_nt: TGCGCCAGCAGTACCGACAGGTTCAGCACAGATACGCAGTATTTT
cdr3_aa: CASSTDRFSTDTQYF